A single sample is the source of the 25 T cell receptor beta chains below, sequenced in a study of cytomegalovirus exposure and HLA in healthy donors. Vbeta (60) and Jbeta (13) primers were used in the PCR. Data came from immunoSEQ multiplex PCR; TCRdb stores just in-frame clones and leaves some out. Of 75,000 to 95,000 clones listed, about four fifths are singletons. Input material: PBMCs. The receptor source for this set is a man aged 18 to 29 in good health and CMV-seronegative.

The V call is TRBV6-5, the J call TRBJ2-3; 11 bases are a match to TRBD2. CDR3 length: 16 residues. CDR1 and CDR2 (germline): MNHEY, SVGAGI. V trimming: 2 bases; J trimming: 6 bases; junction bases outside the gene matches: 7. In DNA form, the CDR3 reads TGTGCCAGCAGTTACACCCTAGCGGGAGGTAGGGATACGCAGTATTTT. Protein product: CASSYTLAGGRDTQYF.

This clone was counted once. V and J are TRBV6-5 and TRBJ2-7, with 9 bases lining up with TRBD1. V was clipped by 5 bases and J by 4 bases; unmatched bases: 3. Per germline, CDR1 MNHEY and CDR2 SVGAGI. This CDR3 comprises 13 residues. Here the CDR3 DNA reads TGTGCCAGCAGTAGGGACAGGGTTTACGAGCAGTACTTC. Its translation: CASSRDRVYEQYF.

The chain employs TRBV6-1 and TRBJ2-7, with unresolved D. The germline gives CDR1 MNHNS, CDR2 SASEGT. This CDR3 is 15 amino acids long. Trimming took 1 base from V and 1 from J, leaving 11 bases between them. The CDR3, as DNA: TGTGCCAGCAGTGAAGGACCGGCGGTGTCCTACGAGCAGTACTTC. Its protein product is CASSEGPAVSYEQYF.

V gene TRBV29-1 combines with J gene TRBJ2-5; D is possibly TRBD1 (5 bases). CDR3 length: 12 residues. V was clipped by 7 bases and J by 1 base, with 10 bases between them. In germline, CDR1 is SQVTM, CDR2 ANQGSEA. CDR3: CSGVTVQETQYF. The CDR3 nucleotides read TGCAGCGGAGTGACAGTCCAAGAGACCCAGTACTTC.

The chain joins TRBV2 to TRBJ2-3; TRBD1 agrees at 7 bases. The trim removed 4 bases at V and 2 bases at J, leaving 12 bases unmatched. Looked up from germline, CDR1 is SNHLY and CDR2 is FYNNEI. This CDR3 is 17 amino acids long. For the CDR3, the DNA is TGTGCCAGCAGTGGGGTCACGGGTGGACAGGACACAGATACGCAGTATTTT. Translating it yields CASSGVTGGQDTDTQYF. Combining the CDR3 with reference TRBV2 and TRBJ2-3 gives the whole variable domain EPEVTQTPSHQVTQMGQEVILRCVPISNHLYFYWYRQILGQKVEFLVSFYNNEISEKSEIFDDQFSVERPDGSNFTLKIRSTKLEDSAMYFCASSGVTGGQDTDTQYFGPGTRLTVL.

CDR3 DNA sequence: TGTGCCAGCAGTTACGGGGTAGCGGCCTCGAGGAGGGAGCTGTTTTTT. As protein: CASSYGVAASRRELFF. V usage is TRBV6-6 and J usage is TRBJ2-2; possibly TRBD2 for D (6 bases). The V gene lost 2 bases and the J gene lost 9 bases, with 19 bases spanning the gap. The CDR3 contains 16 residues. Germline V gene sequence: CDR1 MNHNY, CDR2 SVGAGI (reference sequence).

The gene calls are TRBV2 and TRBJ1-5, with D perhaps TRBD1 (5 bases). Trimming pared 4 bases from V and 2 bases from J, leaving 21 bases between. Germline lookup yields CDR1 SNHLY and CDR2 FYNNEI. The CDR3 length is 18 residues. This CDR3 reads CASSGPPPQGIGNQPQHF. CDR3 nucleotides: TGTGCCAGCAGTGGACCGCCTCCCCAGGGAATAGGCAATCAGCCCCAGCATTTT. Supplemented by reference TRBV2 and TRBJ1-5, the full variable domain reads EPEVTQTPSHQVTQMGQEVILRCVPISNHLYFYWYRQILGQKVEFLVSFYNNEISEKSEIFDDQFSVERPDGSNFTLKIRSTKLEDSAMYFCASSGPPPQGIGNQPQHFGDGTRLSIL.

The chain's CDR3 is CASSALSGAEQFF. The CDR3 nucleotides read TGTGCCAGCAGCGCCCTGTCGGGAGCTGAGCAGTTCTTC. V gene TRBV9 combines with J gene TRBJ2-1; D is possibly TRBD2 (6 bases). The germline V gene encodes CDR1 SGDLS and CDR2 YYNGEE. The length of the CDR3 is 13 residues. Trimming stripped 3 bases from V and 9 bases from J, with 13 bases between. Using reference TRBV9 and TRBJ2-1 for the parts outside the CDR3, the full variable domain is DSGVTQTPKHLITATGQRVTLRCSPRSGDLSVYWYQQSLDQGLQFLIQYYNGEERAKGNILERFSAQQFPDLHSELNLSSLELGDSALYFCASSALSGAEQFFGPGTRLTVL.

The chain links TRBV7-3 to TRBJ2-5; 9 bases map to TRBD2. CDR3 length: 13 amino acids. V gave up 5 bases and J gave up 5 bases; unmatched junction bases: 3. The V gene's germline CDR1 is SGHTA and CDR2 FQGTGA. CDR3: CASSRGGDETQYF. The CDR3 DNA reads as TGTGCCAGCAGCCGCGGGGGGGACGAGACCCAGTACTTC.

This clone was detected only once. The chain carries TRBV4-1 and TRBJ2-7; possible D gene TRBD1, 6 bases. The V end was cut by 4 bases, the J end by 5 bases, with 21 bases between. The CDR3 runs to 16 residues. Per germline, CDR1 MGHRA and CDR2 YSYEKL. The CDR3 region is CASSRAGTRAFDEQYF. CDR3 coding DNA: TGCGCCAGCAGCCGCGCCGGGACACGAGCTTTCGACGAGCAGTACTTC.

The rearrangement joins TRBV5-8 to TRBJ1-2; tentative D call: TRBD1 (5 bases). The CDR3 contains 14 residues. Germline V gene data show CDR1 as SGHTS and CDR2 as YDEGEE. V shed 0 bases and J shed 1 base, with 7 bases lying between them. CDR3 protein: CASSLGQHNYGYTF. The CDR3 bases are TGTGCCAGCAGCTTGGGACAGCATAACTATGGCTACACCTTC. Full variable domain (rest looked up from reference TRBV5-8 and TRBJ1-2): EAGVTQSPTHLIKTRGQQATLRCSPISGHTSVYWYQQALGLGLQFLLWYDEGEERNRGNFPPRFSGRQFPNYSSELNVNALELEDSALYLCASSLGQHNYGYTFGSGTRLTVV.

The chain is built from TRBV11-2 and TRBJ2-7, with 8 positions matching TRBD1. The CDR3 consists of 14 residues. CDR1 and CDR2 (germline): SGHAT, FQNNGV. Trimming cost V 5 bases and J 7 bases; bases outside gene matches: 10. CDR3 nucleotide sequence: TGTGCCAGCAGCCCGTGGACAGGGCCGGGGGAGCAGTACTTC. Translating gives CASSPWTGPGEQYF.

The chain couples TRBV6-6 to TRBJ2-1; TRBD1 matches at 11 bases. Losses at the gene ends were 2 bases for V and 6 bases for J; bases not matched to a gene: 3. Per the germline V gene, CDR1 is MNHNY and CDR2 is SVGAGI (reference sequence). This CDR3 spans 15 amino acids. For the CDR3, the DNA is TGTGCCAGCAGTTACGGAGGGACAGGGGGCAATGAGCAGTTCTTC. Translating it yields CASSYGGTGGNEQFF.

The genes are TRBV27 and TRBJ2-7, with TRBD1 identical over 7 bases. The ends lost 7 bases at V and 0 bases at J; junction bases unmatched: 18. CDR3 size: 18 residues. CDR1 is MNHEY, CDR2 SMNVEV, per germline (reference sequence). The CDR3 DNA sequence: TGTGCCAGCACCACTACCGCCCCCAGGGGGACCGACTCCTACGAGCAGTACTTC. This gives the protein CASTTTAPRGTDSYEQYF.

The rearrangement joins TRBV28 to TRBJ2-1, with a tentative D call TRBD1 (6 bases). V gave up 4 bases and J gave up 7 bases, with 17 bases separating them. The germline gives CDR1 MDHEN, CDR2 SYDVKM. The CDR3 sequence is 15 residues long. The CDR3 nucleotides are TGTGCCAGCAGTTCTCACAGGGAGCCCCTAAATGAGCAGTTCTTC. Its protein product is CASSSHREPLNEQFF.

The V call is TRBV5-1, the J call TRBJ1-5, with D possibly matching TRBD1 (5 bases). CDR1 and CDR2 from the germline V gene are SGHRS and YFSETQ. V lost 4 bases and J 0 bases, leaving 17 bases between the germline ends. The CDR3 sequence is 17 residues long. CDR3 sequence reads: CASSPTGVWDSNQPQHF. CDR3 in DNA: TGCGCCAGCAGCCCTACGGGGGTTTGGGATAGCAATCAGCCCCAGCATTTT. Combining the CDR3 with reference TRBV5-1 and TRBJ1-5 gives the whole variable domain KAGVTQTPRYLIKTRGQQVTLSCSPISGHRSVSWYQQTPGQGLQFLFEYFSETQRNKGNFPGRFSGRQFSNSRSEMNVSTLELGDSALYLCASSPTGVWDSNQPQHFGDGTRLSIL.

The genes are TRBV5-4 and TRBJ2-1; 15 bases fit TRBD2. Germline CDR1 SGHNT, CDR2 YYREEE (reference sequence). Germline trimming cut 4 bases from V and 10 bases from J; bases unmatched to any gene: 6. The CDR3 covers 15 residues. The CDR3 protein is CASSQGTSGRPEQFF. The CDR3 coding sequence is TGTGCCAGCAGCCAAGGGACTAGCGGGAGGCCCGAGCAGTTCTTC.

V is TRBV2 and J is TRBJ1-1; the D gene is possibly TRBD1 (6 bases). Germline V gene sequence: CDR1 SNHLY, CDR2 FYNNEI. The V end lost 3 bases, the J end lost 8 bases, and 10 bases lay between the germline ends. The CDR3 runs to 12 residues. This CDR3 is CASSEDSEEAFF. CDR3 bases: TGTGCCAGCAGTGAGGACAGCGAAGAAGCTTTCTTT.

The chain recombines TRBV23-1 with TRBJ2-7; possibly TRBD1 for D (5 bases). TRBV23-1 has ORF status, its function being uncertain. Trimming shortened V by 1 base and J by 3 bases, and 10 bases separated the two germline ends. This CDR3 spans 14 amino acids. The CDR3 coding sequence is TGCGCCAGCAGTCAATTGGGGCAGGGCTACGAGCAGTACTTC. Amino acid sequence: CASSQLGQGYEQYF.

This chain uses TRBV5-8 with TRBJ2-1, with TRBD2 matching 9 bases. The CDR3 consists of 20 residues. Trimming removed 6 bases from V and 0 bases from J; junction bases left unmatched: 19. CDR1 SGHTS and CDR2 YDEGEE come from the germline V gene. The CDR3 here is CASITKLASGTQSSYNEQFF. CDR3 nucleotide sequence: TGTGCCAGCATCACTAAGCTGGCTAGCGGGACCCAGAGCTCCTACAATGAGCAGTTCTTC.

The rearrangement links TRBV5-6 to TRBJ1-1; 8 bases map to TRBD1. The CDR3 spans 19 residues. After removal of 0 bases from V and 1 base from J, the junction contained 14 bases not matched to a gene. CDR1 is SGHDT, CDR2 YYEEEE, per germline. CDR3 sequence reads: CASSLVGAGGSRSNTEAFF. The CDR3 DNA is TGTGCCAGCAGCTTGGTCGGGGCAGGGGGCTCGAGATCGAACACTGAAGCTTTCTTT.

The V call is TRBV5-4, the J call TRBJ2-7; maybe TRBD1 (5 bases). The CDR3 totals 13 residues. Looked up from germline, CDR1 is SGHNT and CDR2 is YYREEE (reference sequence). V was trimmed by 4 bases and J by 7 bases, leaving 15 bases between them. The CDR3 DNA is TGTGCCAGCAGCCCCCCATGGGGCGAGGAGCAGTACTTC. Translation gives CASSPPWGEEQYF. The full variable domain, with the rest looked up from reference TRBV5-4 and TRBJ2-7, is ETGVTQSPTHLIKTRGQQVTLRCSSQSGHNTVSWYQQALGQGPQFIFQYYREEENGRGNFPPRFSGLQFPNYSSELNVNALELDDSALYLCASSPPWGEEQYFGPGTRLTVT.

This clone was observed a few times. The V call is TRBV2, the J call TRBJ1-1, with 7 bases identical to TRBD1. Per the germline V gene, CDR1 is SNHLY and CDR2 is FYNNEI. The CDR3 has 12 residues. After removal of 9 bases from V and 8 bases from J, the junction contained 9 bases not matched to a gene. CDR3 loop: CARASNRGEAFF. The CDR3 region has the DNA TGTGCCAGGGCCTCAAACAGGGGAGAAGCTTTCTTT.

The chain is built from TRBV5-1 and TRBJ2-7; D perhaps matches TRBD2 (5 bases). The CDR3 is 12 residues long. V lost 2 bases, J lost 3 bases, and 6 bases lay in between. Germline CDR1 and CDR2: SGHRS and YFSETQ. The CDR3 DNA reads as TGCGCCAGCAGCTTCGACTACTACGAGCAGTACTTC. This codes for CASSFDYYEQYF.

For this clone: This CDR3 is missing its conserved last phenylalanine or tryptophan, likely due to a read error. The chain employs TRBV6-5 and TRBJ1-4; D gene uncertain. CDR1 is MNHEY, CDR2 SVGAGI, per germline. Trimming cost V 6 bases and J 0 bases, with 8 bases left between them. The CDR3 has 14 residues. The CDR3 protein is CASRRSSTNEKLFV. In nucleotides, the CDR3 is TGTGCCAGCAGGCGATCTTCAACTAATGAAAAACTGTTTGTT.